These T cell receptor beta chains were read from a single sample in a study of cytomegalovirus exposure and HLA in healthy donors. Profiled with immunoSEQ multiplex PCR; TCRdb holds only in-frame clones, not every one. The top ten clones hold roughly 1.2% of a sample with 120,000 to 150,000 clones, 60% to 85% of them seen once. Material: PBMCs. All receptors derive from a male donor in good health and CMV-seropositive. Both conserved end residues are part of each CDR3. The order of the fields is V gene, clone size, J gene, D gene, CDR3 DNA, CDR3 protein. D genes are given only for firm matches. Clone size is not always given. Where it is, it says once, few, many or a class for expanded clones.

v_call: TRBV7-2; clone_size: few; j_call: TRBJ1-5; d_call: TRBD1; cdr3_nt: TGTGCCAGCAGCTTAGCTCTTGGACAGGGTCAGCCCCAGCATTTT; cdr3_aa: CASSLALGQGQPQHF
v_call: TRBV29-1; clone_size: -; j_call: TRBJ2-1; d_call: -; cdr3_nt: TGCAGCGCAGAGCCGGAGGGCTCCTACAATGAGCAGTTCTTC; cdr3_aa: CSAEPEGSYNEQFF
v_call: TRBV19; clone_size: -; j_call: TRBJ2-1; d_call: -; cdr3_nt: TGTGCCAGTAGTACGACGGACAGACAGCACAATGAGCAGTTCTTC; cdr3_aa: CASSTTDRQHNEQFF
v_call: TRBV6-1; clone_size: -; j_call: TRBJ2-7; d_call: -; cdr3_nt: TGTGCCAGCAGTGAAGCGGTGGAGGGGTTCTACGAGCAGTACTTC; cdr3_aa: CASSEAVEGFYEQYF
v_call: TRBV5-5; clone_size: -; j_call: TRBJ1-2; d_call: -; cdr3_nt: TGTGCCAGCAGCCCGGGGGATTTGTATGGCTACACCTTC; cdr3_aa: CASSPGDLYGYTF
v_call: TRBV29-1; clone_size: -; j_call: TRBJ2-5; d_call: TRBD1; cdr3_nt: TGCAGCGCGACAGGGGGGCAAGAGACCCAGTACTTC; cdr3_aa: CSATGGQETQYF
v_call: TRBV10-3; clone_size: -; j_call: TRBJ1-2; d_call: TRBD1; cdr3_nt: TGTGCCATCAGTGAGTCGAGTGGGACAGGCCCCTATGGCTACACCTTC; cdr3_aa: CAISESSGTGPYGYTF
v_call: TRBV27; clone_size: -; j_call: TRBJ2-5; d_call: -; cdr3_nt: TGTGCCAGCAGTTTAGGCAGGGGAAGGCAAGAGACCCAGTACTTC; cdr3_aa: CASSLGRGRQETQYF
v_call: TRBV9; clone_size: -; j_call: TRBJ2-1; d_call: -; cdr3_nt: TGTGCCAGCAGCGTAGCTCCCGAAGCGCATGAGCAGTTCTTC; cdr3_aa: CASSVAPEAHEQFF
v_call: TRBV10-3; clone_size: once; j_call: TRBJ1-1; d_call: -; cdr3_nt: TGTGCCATCAGTGAGTGGAGCACTGAAGCTTTCTTT; cdr3_aa: CAISEWSTEAFF
v_call: TRBV9; clone_size: few; j_call: TRBJ2-7; d_call: -; cdr3_nt: TGTGCCAGCAGCGGAGGGTCATTTTCCTACGAGCAGTACTTC; cdr3_aa: CASSGGSFSYEQYF
v_call: TRBV7-9; clone_size: -; j_call: TRBJ2-1; d_call: TRBD1; cdr3_nt: TGTGCCAGCAACCCTTCCCGAGACAGGGGGCTGGGTGAGCAGTTCTTC; cdr3_aa: CASNPSRDRGLGEQFF
v_call: TRBV7-9; clone_size: -; j_call: TRBJ2-7; d_call: -; cdr3_nt: TGTTCCAGCAGCTCGACAACCTACGAGCAGTACTTC; cdr3_aa: CSSSSTTYEQYF
v_call: TRBV7-7; clone_size: -; j_call: TRBJ1-6; d_call: -; cdr3_nt: TGTGCTAGCAGCTTAGCCCCAGATTCACCCCTCCACTTT; cdr3_aa: CASSLAPDSPLHF
v_call: TRBV5-1; clone_size: once; j_call: TRBJ2-4; d_call: TRBD1; cdr3_nt: TGCGCCTGTGACAGGGGGCACGAACTAGCCAAAAACATTCAGTACTTC; cdr3_aa: CACDRGHELAKNIQYF
v_call: TRBV5-8; clone_size: -; j_call: TRBJ2-3; d_call: -; cdr3_nt: TGTGCCAGCAGCTCACCGCGACTAGTAACAGATACGCAGTATTTT; cdr3_aa: CASSSPRLVTDTQYF
v_call: TRBV27; clone_size: -; j_call: TRBJ2-7; d_call: -; cdr3_nt: TGTGCCAGCGCCAAAGGGGGCTCCTACGAGCAGTACTTC; cdr3_aa: CASAKGGSYEQYF
v_call: TRBV5-6; clone_size: -; j_call: TRBJ1-2; d_call: -; cdr3_nt: TGTGCCAGCATCATACAGGGTCCCGCGATTGGCTACACCTTC; cdr3_aa: CASIIQGPAIGYTF
v_call: TRBV7-6; clone_size: -; j_call: TRBJ1-1; d_call: -; cdr3_nt: TGTGCCAGCAGCTTAGGACAGGAGAACACTGAAGCTTTCTTT; cdr3_aa: CASSLGQENTEAFF
v_call: TRBV11-2; clone_size: few; j_call: TRBJ2-7; d_call: TRBD1; cdr3_nt: TGTGCCAGCAGCTTAGGGGCGAGACAGGGTTTGTCCGAGCAGTACTTC; cdr3_aa: CASSLGARQGLSEQYF
v_call: TRBV19; clone_size: -; j_call: TRBJ1-1; d_call: TRBD1; cdr3_nt: TGTGCCAGTAGCTCGCTTCAGGGGGCCACTGAAGCTTTCTTT; cdr3_aa: CASSSLQGATEAFF
v_call: TRBV9; clone_size: few; j_call: TRBJ2-5; d_call: TRBD1; cdr3_nt: TGTGCCAGCAGCGCAGACGGACAGGGACAAGAGACCCAGTACTTC; cdr3_aa: CASSADGQGQETQYF
v_call: TRBV7-9; clone_size: once; j_call: TRBJ1-1; d_call: -; cdr3_nt: TGTGCCAGCAGCTTGTCTTTCACAGGCACTGAAGCTTTCTTT; cdr3_aa: CASSLSFTGTEAFF
v_call: TRBV5-6; clone_size: -; j_call: TRBJ1-5; d_call: -; cdr3_nt: TGTGCCAGCAGCTTGGGGCGGTCCAATCAGCCCCAGCATTTT; cdr3_aa: CASSLGRSNQPQHF
v_call: TRBV29-1; clone_size: few; j_call: TRBJ1-2; d_call: -; cdr3_nt: TGCAGTTGTCGAACAGCAGATGATGGCTACACCTTC; cdr3_aa: CSCRTADDGYTF
v_call: TRBV6-1; clone_size: -; j_call: TRBJ2-7; d_call: -; cdr3_nt: TGTGCCAGCACACCCCTCGGGAGAGGCTACGAGCAGTACTTC; cdr3_aa: CASTPLGRGYEQYF
v_call: TRBV19; clone_size: -; j_call: TRBJ1-2; d_call: TRBD1; cdr3_nt: TGTGCCAGTAGTCCAGGACAGGGGAGTGGCTACACCTTC; cdr3_aa: CASSPGQGSGYTF
v_call: TRBV9; clone_size: -; j_call: TRBJ2-5; d_call: TRBD2; cdr3_nt: TGTGCCAGCAGCCAAACCCTAGCGGGAGTAGAGACCCAGTACTTC; cdr3_aa: CASSQTLAGVETQYF
v_call: TRBV14; clone_size: once; j_call: TRBJ2-7; d_call: TRBD1; cdr3_nt: TGTGCCAGCAGCCAAGTTAACAGGGGCTCCTACGAGCAGTACTTC; cdr3_aa: CASSQVNRGSYEQYF
v_call: TRBV27; clone_size: -; j_call: TRBJ2-1; d_call: TRBD2; cdr3_nt: TGTGCCAGCAGTTTAGCTAGCGGGAAGGAGTTCTTC; cdr3_aa: CASSLASGKEFF
v_call: TRBV4-3; clone_size: -; j_call: TRBJ1-2; d_call: TRBD1; cdr3_nt: TGCGCCAGCAGCCCCGACCCGGACAGGGTCTATGGCTACACCTTC; cdr3_aa: CASSPDPDRVYGYTF
v_call: TRBV7-9; clone_size: -; j_call: TRBJ1-3; d_call: -; cdr3_nt: TGTGCCAGCAGCCCATGGTTTGAGGGTAAATTGGAAAACACCATATATTTT; cdr3_aa: CASSPWFEGKLENTIYF
v_call: TRBV9; clone_size: -; j_call: TRBJ1-4; d_call: -; cdr3_nt: TGTGCCAGCAGCGTAGAGTACGGAGGTAATGAAAAACTGTTTTTT; cdr3_aa: CASSVEYGGNEKLFF
v_call: TRBV6-5; clone_size: -; j_call: TRBJ2-1; d_call: TRBD2; cdr3_nt: TGTGCCAGCAGTTACTCGGCTAGCGGCAATGAGCAGTTCTTC; cdr3_aa: CASSYSASGNEQFF
v_call: TRBV18; clone_size: -; j_call: TRBJ2-5; d_call: -; cdr3_nt: TGTGCCAGCTCACCACCCACCAGAGGATGGGAGACCCAGTACTTC; cdr3_aa: CASSPPTRGWETQYF
v_call: TRBV7-7; clone_size: -; j_call: TRBJ2-1; d_call: TRBD2; cdr3_nt: TGTGCTAGCAGTCCGTCGGGGGGGCCCTACAATGAGCAGTTCTTC; cdr3_aa: CASSPSGGPYNEQFF
v_call: TRBV18; clone_size: -; j_call: TRBJ2-7; d_call: TRBD1; cdr3_nt: TGTGCCAGCTCAGTGTCAGGGGGCTTGGGAGACGAGCAGTACTTC; cdr3_aa: CASSVSGGLGDEQYF
v_call: TRBV4-2; clone_size: once; j_call: TRBJ2-1; d_call: -; cdr3_nt: TGTGCCAGCAGCCAAGAGGGCGGGGTGTATGAGCAGTTCTTC; cdr3_aa: CASSQEGGVYEQFF
v_call: TRBV18; clone_size: -; j_call: TRBJ1-4; d_call: -; cdr3_nt: TGTGCCAGCTCACCCTGGACCTGGGAGGATCCTAATGAAAAACTGTTTTTT; cdr3_aa: CASSPWTWEDPNEKLFF
v_call: TRBV4-1; clone_size: -; j_call: TRBJ2-2; d_call: TRBD2; cdr3_nt: TGCGCCAGCAGCCAAGATCCCGGGGGGGTGACCGGGGAGCTGTTTTTT; cdr3_aa: CASSQDPGGVTGELFF
v_call: TRBV30; clone_size: -; j_call: TRBJ2-3; d_call: TRBD2; cdr3_nt: TGTGCCTGGGTTGGGACTAGCGAGAATACGCAGTATTTT; cdr3_aa: CAWVGTSENTQYF
v_call: TRBV7-9; clone_size: -; j_call: TRBJ2-7; d_call: TRBD1; cdr3_nt: TGTTCCAGCAGCGGACGGACAGGGGTTTCCTACGAGCAGTACTTC; cdr3_aa: CSSSGRTGVSYEQYF
v_call: TRBV10-3; clone_size: -; j_call: TRBJ2-2; d_call: -; cdr3_nt: TGTGCCATCACACGGGGAGACACCGGGGAGCTGTTTTTT; cdr3_aa: CAITRGDTGELFF
v_call: TRBV2; clone_size: few; j_call: TRBJ2-7; d_call: TRBD2; cdr3_nt: TGTGCCAGCAGCGAAGGACCAGCGGGAGGGTACGAGCAGTACTTC; cdr3_aa: CASSEGPAGGYEQYF
v_call: TRBV19; clone_size: -; j_call: TRBJ2-1; d_call: -; cdr3_nt: TGTGCCAGTAGTCCTAGCTCCTACAATGAGCAGTTCTTC; cdr3_aa: CASSPSSYNEQFF
v_call: TRBV7-9; clone_size: -; j_call: TRBJ1-1; d_call: -; cdr3_nt: TGTGCCAGCAGCTCCTTCAACACTGAAGCTTTCTTT; cdr3_aa: CASSSFNTEAFF
v_call: TRBV6-5; clone_size: few; j_call: TRBJ2-1; d_call: -; cdr3_nt: TGTGCCAGCAGTTACCGGGGTGGGGGGGCTCCAAATGAGCAGTTCTTC; cdr3_aa: CASSYRGGGAPNEQFF
v_call: TRBV28; clone_size: few; j_call: TRBJ2-2; d_call: -; cdr3_nt: TGTGCCAGCAGTTTGCCTCAGGGTGCCGGGGAGCTGTTTTTT; cdr3_aa: CASSLPQGAGELFF